This T cell receptor beta chain was found in a study of blood T cell repertoires in COVID-19. For the study at large: PBMCs, B-cell-depleted T cells, or T cells were the source of the cDNA or gDNA that made up the material.

Original analysis: Reference gene primer amplification yielded estimated nucleated cell counts. Method: immunoSEQ multiplex PCR; TCRdb's copy keeps in-frame clones and lacks some. V and J calls and clone size follow that table, whereas D and trimming were derived from the DNA. The sample records over 200,000 clones, less than 90% being singletons. V lost 3 bases to trimming and J lost 8 bases; unmatched junction nucleotides: 12. Germline V CDR1 and CDR2: MNHEY, SMNVEV (reference sequence). The CDR3 length is 16 residues. The chain uses TRBV27 and TRBJ2-1; 8 bases align to TRBD1. The source is a man in his forties with active or convalescent COVID-19. Sequencing was performed on peripheral blood. CDR3 nucleotide sequence: TGTGCCAGCAGTTTGGGCAGGGGGCCGCCTACGGATGAGCAGTTCTTC. This codes for CASSLGRGPPTDEQFF.